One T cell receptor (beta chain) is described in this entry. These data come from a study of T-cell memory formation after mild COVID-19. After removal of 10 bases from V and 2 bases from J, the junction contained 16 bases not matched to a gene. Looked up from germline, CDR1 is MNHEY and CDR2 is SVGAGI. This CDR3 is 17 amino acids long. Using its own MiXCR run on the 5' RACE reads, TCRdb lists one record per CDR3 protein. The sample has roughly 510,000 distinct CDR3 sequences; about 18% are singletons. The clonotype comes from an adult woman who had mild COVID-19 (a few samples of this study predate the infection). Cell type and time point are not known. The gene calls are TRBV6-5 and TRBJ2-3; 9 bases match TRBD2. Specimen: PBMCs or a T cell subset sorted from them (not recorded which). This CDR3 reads CATWGASGKGNTDTQYF. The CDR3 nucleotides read TGTGCCACTTGGGGAGCTAGCGGGAAGGGGAACACAGATACGCAGTATTTT.